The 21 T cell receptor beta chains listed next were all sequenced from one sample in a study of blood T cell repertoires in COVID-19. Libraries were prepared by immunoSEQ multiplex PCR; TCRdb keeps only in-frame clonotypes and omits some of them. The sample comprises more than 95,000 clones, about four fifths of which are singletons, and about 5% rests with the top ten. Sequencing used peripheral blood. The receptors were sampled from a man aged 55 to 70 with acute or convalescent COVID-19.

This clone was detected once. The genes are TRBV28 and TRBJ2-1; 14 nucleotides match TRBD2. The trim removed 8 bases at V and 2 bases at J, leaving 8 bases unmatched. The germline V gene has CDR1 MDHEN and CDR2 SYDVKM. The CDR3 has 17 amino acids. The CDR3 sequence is CASASGTSGSPYNEQFF. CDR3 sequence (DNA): TGTGCCAGCGCTTCTGGGACTAGCGGGAGCCCCTACAATGAGCAGTTCTTC. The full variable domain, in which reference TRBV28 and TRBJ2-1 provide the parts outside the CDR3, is DVKVTQSSRYLVKRTGEKVFLECVQDMDHENMFWYRQDPGLGLRLIYFSYDVKMKEKGDIPEGYSVSREKKERFSLILESASTNQTSMYLCASASGTSGSPYNEQFFGPGTRLTVL.

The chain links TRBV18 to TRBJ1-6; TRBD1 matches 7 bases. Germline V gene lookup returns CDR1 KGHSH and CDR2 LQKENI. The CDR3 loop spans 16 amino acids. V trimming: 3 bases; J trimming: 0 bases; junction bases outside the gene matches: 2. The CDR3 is CASSPGQSSYNSPLHF. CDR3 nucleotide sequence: TGTGCCAGCTCACCGGGACAGAGCTCCTATAATTCACCCCTCCACTTT.

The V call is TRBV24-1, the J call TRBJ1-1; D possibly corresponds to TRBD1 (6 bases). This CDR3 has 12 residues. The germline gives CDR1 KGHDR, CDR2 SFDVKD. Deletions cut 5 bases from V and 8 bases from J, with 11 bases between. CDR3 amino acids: CATSGLQGEAFF. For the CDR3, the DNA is TGTGCCACCAGTGGGCTCCAGGGGGAAGCTTTCTTT.

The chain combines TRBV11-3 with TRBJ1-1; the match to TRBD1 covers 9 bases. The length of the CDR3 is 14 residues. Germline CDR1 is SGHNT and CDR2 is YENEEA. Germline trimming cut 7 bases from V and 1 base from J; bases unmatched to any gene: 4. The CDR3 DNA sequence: TGTGCCAGCACCGGACAGGGGACGAACACTGAAGCTTTCTTT. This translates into CASTGQGTNTEAFF.

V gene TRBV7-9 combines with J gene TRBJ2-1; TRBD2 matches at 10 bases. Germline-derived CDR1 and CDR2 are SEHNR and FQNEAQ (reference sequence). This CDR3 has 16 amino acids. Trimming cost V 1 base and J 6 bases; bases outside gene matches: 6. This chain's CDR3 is CASSLVPRTSGNEQFF. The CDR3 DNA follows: TGTGCCAGCAGCTTAGTACCCCGGACTAGCGGCAATGAGCAGTTCTTC.

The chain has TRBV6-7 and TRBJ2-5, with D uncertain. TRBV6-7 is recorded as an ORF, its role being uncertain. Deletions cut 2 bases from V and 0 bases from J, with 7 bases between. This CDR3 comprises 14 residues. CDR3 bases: TGTGCCAGCAGTTACGGGCCATACCAAGAGACCCAGTACTTC. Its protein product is CASSYGPYQETQYF.

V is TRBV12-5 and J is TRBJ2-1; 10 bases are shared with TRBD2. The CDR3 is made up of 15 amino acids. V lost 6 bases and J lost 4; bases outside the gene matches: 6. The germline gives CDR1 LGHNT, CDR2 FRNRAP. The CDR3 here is CASGLLAGNYNEQFF. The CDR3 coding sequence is TGTGCTAGTGGATTACTAGCGGGGAATTACAATGAGCAGTTCTTC.

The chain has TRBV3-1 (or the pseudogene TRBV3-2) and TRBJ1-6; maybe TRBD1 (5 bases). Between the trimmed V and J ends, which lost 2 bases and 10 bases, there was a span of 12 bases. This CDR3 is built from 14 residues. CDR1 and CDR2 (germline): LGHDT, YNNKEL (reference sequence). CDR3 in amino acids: CASSQLRGESPLHF. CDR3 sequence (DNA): TGTGCCAGCAGCCAACTCCGGGGGGAGTCACCCCTCCACTTT.

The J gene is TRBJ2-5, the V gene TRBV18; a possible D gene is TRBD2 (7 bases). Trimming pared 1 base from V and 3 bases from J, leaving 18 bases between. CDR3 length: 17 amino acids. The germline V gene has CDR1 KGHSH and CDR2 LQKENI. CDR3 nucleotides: TGTGCCAGCTCACCACGGATAGACCGGGGGGCGGAAGAGACCCAGTACTTC. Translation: CASSPRIDRGAEETQYF. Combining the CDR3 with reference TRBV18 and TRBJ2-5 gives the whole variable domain NAGVMQNPRHLVRRRGQEARLRCSPMKGHSHVYWYRQLPEEGLKFMVYLQKENIIDESGMPKERFSAEFPKEGPSILRIQQVVRGDSAAYFCASSPRIDRGAEETQYFGPGTRLLVL.

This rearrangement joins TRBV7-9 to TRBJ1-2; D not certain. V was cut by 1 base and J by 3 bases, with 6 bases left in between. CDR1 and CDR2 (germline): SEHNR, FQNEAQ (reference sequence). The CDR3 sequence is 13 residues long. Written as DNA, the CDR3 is TGTGCCAGCAGCTTAGACAGCTACTATGGCTACACCTTC. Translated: CASSLDSYYGYTF.

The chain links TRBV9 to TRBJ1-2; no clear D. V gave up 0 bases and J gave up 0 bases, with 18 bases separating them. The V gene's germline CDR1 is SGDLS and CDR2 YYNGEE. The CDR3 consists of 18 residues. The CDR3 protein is CASSVGGLSSLANYGYTF. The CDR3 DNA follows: TGTGCCAGCAGCGTAGGCGGGTTATCCTCGTTAGCTAACTATGGCTACACCTTC.

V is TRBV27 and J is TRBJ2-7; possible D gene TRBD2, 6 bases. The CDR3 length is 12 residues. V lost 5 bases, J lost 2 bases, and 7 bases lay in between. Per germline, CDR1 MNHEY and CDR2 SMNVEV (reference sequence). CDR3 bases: TGTGCCAGCAGTGGGACTGCCTACGAGCAGTACTTC. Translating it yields CASSGTAYEQYF.

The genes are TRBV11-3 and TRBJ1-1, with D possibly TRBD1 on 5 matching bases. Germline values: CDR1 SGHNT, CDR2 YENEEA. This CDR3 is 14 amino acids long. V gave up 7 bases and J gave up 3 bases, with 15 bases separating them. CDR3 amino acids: CASNLGGWDTEAFF. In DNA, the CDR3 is TGTGCCAGCAACCTCGGGGGGTGGGACACTGAAGCTTTCTTT.

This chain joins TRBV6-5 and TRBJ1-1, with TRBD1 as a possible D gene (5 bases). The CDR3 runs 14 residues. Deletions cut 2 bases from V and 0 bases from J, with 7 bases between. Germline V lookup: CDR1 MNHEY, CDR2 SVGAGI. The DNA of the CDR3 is TGTGCCAGCAGTTACGGGGCCGTGAACACTGAAGCTTTCTTT. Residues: CASSYGAVNTEAFF.

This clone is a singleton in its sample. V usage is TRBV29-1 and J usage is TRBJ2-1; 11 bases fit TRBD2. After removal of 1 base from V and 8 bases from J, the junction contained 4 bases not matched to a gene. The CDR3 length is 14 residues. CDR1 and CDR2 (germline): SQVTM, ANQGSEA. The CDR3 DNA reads TGCAGCGTTGAAGGTGTAGCGGGAGGGGATGAGCAGTTCTTC. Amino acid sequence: CSVEGVAGGDEQFF.

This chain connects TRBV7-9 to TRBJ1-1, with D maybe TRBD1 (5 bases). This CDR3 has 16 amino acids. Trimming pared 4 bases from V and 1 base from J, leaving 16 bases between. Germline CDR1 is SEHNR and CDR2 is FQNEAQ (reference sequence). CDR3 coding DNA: TGTGCCAGCAGCTCCAAAATCCCCAGGGCGAACACTGAAGCTTTCTTT. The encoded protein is CASSSKIPRANTEAFF.

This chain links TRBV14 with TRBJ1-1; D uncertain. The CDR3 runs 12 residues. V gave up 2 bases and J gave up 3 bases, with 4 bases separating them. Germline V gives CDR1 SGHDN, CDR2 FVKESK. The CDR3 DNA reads TGTGCCAGCAGCCAATCGTACACTGAAGCTTTCTTT. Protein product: CASSQSYTEAFF.

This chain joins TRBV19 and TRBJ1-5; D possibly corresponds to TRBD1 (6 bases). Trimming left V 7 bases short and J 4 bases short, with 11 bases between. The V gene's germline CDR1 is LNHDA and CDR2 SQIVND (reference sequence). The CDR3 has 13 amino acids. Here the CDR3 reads CASKGGSNQPQHF. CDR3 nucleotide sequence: TGTGCCAGTAAGGGGGGGAGTAATCAGCCCCAGCATTTT.

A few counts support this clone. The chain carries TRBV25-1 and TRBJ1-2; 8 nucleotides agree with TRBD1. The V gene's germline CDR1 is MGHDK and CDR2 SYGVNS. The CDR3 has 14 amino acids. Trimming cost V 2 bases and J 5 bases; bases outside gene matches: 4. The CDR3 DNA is TGTGCCAGCAGTGAACAGGGGGCGCGATATGGCTACACCTTC. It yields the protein CASSEQGARYGYTF.

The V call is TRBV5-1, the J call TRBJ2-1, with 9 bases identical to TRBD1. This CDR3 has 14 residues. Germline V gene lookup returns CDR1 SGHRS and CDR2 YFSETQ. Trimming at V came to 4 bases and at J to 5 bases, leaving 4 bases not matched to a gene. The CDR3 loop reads CASSAGTGNNEQFF. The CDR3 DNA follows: TGCGCCAGCAGCGCCGGGACAGGGAACAATGAGCAGTTCTTC.

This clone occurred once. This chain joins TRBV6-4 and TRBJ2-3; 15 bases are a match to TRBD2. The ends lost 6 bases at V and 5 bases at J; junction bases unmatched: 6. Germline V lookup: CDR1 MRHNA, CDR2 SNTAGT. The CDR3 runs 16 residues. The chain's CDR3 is CASSRTSGGAVDTQYF. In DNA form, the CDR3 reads TGTGCCAGCAGCCGGACTAGCGGGGGGGCTGTAGATACGCAGTATTTT.